This T cell receptor beta chain was found in a study of T cells in Graves' hyperthyroidism and ophthalmopathy. The TCR beta CDR3 regions underwent amplification using RNA transcripts as the source. HTBI primers were employed in a first-round RT-PCR of the TCR CDR3. One entry per CDR3 protein results from TCRdb running MiXCR on the multiplex PCR reads. The table lists fewer than 650,000 distinct CDR3 sequences, around 14% of them singletons. This clonotype was seen many times. V lost 4 bases and J 1 base, leaving 10 bases between the germline ends. The germline gives CDR1 GTSNPN, CDR2 SVGIG (reference sequence). The CDR3 is 13 amino acids.

The V call is TRBV30, the J call TRBJ1-2, with D unresolved. The source material was blood. The TCR comes from a woman in her 30s with Graves' hyperthyroidism that later progressed to Graves' ophthalmopathy. Here the CDR3 reads CAWIGLGNYGYTF. The DNA of the CDR3 is TGTGCCTGGATAGGTCTGGGTAACTATGGCTACACCTTC.